The 17 T cell receptor beta chains below come from one sample, sequenced in a study of T cell responses to AZD1222 COVID-19 vaccine. Generated by immunoSEQ multiplex PCR, the TCRdb table keeps only in-frame clones and is missing some. The sample holds some 150,000 clones; approximately 89% are singletons and the top ten take roughly 1.5%. Sample: peripheral blood, taken 28 days after the second AZD1222 dose. These receptors all come from an adult who received the AZD1222 COVID-19 vaccine.

The rearrangement uses TRBV14 and TRBJ2-1, with TRBD1 identical over 7 bases. The V gene's germline CDR1 is SGHDN and CDR2 FVKESK. This CDR3 spans 15 amino acids. V was pared by 1 base and J by 7 bases, with 7 bases of the junction left unmatched. For the CDR3, the DNA is TGTGCCAGCAGCCAAGGACAGGGATATTGGAATGAGCAGTTCTTC. Its translation is CASSQGQGYWNEQFF.

This sequence joins TRBV28 and TRBJ1-1, with D perhaps TRBD1 (6 bases). Germline CDR1 is MDHEN and CDR2 is SYDVKM. The CDR3 runs 15 residues. The ends were cut back, 8 bases at V and 5 bases at J, with 21 bases in the middle. The CDR3 is CASGTSTGFVTEAFF. CDR3 sequence (DNA): TGTGCCAGCGGAACGTCTACAGGGTTTGTTACTGAAGCTTTCTTT.

V and J are TRBV5-1 and TRBJ1-1; perhaps TRBD1 as D (5 bases). CDR1 and CDR2 from the germline V gene are SGHRS and YFSETQ. The CDR3 spans 14 residues. V dropped 0 bases and J dropped 3 bases, with 9 bases sitting between them. CDR3 protein: CASSLGVGDTEAFF. As DNA, the CDR3 is TGCGCCAGCAGCTTGGGGGTAGGGGACACTGAAGCTTTCTTT.

The chain joins TRBV19 to TRBJ1-2; D is unresolved. V lost 1 base and J 4 bases, leaving 13 bases between the germline ends. CDR1 is LNHDA, CDR2 SQIVND, per germline (reference sequence). The CDR3 contains 15 residues. CDR3 bases: TGTGCCAGTAGTATAGGTGGGAATTTGGCCTATGGCTACACCTTC. Protein sequence: CASSIGGNLAYGYTF.

This clone was seen more than once but under ten times. The J gene is TRBJ1-4, the V gene TRBV10-3; 9 bases align to TRBD1. Per the germline V gene, CDR1 is ENHRY and CDR2 is SYGVKD. V shed 2 bases, J shed 7 bases, and the junction held 5 bases outside the gene matches. The CDR3 is made up of 15 amino acids. CDR3 nucleotide sequence: TGTGCCATCAGTGAGGGGACAGGGCTGAGTGAAAAACTGTTTTTT. This gives the protein CAISEGTGLSEKLFF.

V usage is TRBV5-6 and J usage is TRBJ1-2; 7 nucleotides match TRBD1. Germline CDR1 is SGHDT and CDR2 is YYEEEE. The ends lost 2 bases at V and 4 bases at J; junction bases unmatched: 8. The CDR3 extends over 15 amino acids. The CDR3 is CASSLGTEFIYGYTF. Here the CDR3 DNA reads TGTGCCAGCAGCTTAGGGACAGAATTTATCTATGGCTACACCTTC.

The chain has TRBV19 and TRBJ2-1; TRBD2 aligns across 14 bases. The CDR3 contains 15 residues. With 1 base clipped from V and 9 bases from J, the junction kept 2 bases outside the gene matches. Per the germline V gene, CDR1 is LNHDA and CDR2 is SQIVND (reference sequence). The CDR3 DNA sequence: TGTGCCAGTAGTATAGGACTAGCGGGAGGGTTTGAGCAGTTCTTC. The encoded protein is CASSIGLAGGFEQFF. The full variable domain, its missing parts supplied by reference TRBV19 and TRBJ2-1, is DGGITQSPKYLFRKEGQNVTLSCEQNLNHDAMYWYRQDPGQGLRLIYYSQIVNDFQKGDIAEGYSVSREKKESFPLTVTSAQKNPTAFYLCASSIGLAGGFEQFFGPGTRLTVL.

The chain uses TRBV5-1 and TRBJ1-6, with D maybe TRBD1 (5 bases). Germline CDR1 is SGHRS and CDR2 is YFSETQ. V was cut by 1 base and J by 5 bases, with 22 bases left in between. The CDR3 is 19 amino acids. CDR3 coding DNA: TGCGCCAGCAGCTTGCGACCCGGGACCTCAAACTCGGATAATTCACCCCTCCACTTT. Its protein product is CASSLRPGTSNSDNSPLHF.

The rearrangement joins TRBV30 to TRBJ2-7; weak D call: TRBD1 (6 bases). Germline loops: CDR1 GTSNPN, CDR2 SVGIG (reference sequence). This CDR3 spans 13 amino acids. Trimming removed 6 bases at V and 4 bases at J, with 16 bases between. The CDR3 DNA follows: TGTGCCTGTCGACAGCAGGGGTCATACGAGCAGTACTTC. This translates into CACRQQGSYEQYF.

V usage is TRBV10-1 and J usage is TRBJ2-3; D remains ambiguous. The V gene lost 5 bases and the J gene lost 6 bases, with 6 bases spanning the gap. Germline assignment: CDR1 WNHNN and CDR2 SYGVQD (reference sequence). CDR3 length: 11 residues. CDR3 nucleotide sequence: TGCGCCAGCAGTTTCGGGGATACGCAGTATTTT. Amino acids: CASSFGDTQYF.

The chain links TRBV5-5 to TRBJ1-3; D perhaps matches TRBD1 (6 bases). The CDR3 has 16 residues. Trimming took off 4 bases at V and 0 bases at J, with 14 bases between the two ends. Germline V lookup: CDR1 SGHKS, CDR2 YYEKEE (reference sequence). The CDR3 reads CASSQNADSSGNTIYF. The CDR3 DNA reads as TGTGCCAGCAGCCAGAACGCGGACAGCTCTGGAAACACCATATATTTT.

The chain is built from TRBV4-1 and TRBJ2-1; TRBD2 might be the D (5 bases). CDR1 and CDR2 (germline): MGHRA, YSYEKL. This CDR3 has 15 amino acids. The V and J ends lost 2 bases and 4 bases respectively, with 12 bases between them. For the CDR3, the DNA is TGCGCCAGCAGCCAATGGTTTGAGGGTTACAATGAGCAGTTCTTC. Its protein product is CASSQWFEGYNEQFF.

The rearrangement links TRBV12-3 or TRBV12-4 to TRBJ2-3; D unresolved. V dropped 3 bases and J dropped 2 bases, with 6 bases sitting between them. The CDR3 runs 13 residues. The CDR3 coding sequence is TGTGCCAGCAGTTTCCCCCACACAGATACGCAGTATTTT. It translates to CASSFPHTDTQYF.

The chain is built from TRBV6-2 or TRBV6-3 and TRBJ2-1; TRBD2 is a possible D gene (5 bases). The length of the CDR3 is 14 residues. Per the germline V gene, CDR1 is MNHEY and CDR2 is SVGEGT. The V gene lost 5 bases and the J gene lost 3 bases, with 11 bases spanning the gap. For the CDR3, the DNA is TGTGCCAGCAGTCCCCAGACTAACTACAATGAGCAGTTCTTC. Translating gives CASSPQTNYNEQFF.

This chain joins TRBV3-1 (or the pseudogene TRBV3-2) and TRBJ2-2; 10 bases line up with TRBD2. Germline CDR1 and CDR2: LGHDT and YNNKEL (reference sequence). The CDR3 is 18 residues long. The V gene end was trimmed by 1 base and the J gene end by 5 bases; junction bases not matched to a gene: 10. The CDR3 loop reads CASSQGTSGMIFTGELFF. In nucleotides, the CDR3 is TGTGCCAGCAGCCAAGGGACTAGCGGAATGATCTTTACCGGGGAGCTGTTTTTT.

This clone was recorded a few times. The gene calls are TRBV5-4 and TRBJ1-2; D is perhaps TRBD1 (5 bases). This CDR3 comprises 16 residues. The V gene's germline CDR1 is SGHNT and CDR2 YYREEE (reference sequence). Deletions cut 4 bases from V and 5 bases from J, with 21 bases between. Written as DNA, the CDR3 is TGTGCCAGCAGCCTAGTACGGGGCAGCGAGGGGTATGGCTACACCTTC. It codes for CASSLVRGSEGYGYTF.

This sequence joins TRBV6-5 and TRBJ1-2; D is perhaps TRBD1 (6 bases). The germline CDR1 and CDR2 sequences are MNHEY and SVGAGI. V was pared by 6 bases and J by 3 bases, with 11 bases between. CDR3 length: 13 amino acids. Written as DNA, the CDR3 is TGTGCCAGCAGCCGAGGGGGGGACTATGGCTACACCTTC. Translated: CASSRGGDYGYTF.